The 24 T cell receptor beta chains below were found in one sample sequenced in a study of blood T cell repertoires in COVID-19. Data came from immunoSEQ multiplex PCR; TCRdb stores just in-frame clones and leaves some out. The top ten hold under 3% of the sample, which has about 130,000 clones, over 80% seen once. Sequenced input: peripheral blood. The receptors were sampled from a man aged 50 or older with active COVID-19.

The rearrangement joins TRBV21-1 to TRBJ1-4. TRBV21-1 is a pseudogene locus. The CDR3 consists of 13 residues. CDR3 in amino acids: CASKRGADEKLFF. In DNA, the CDR3 is TGTGCCAGCAAACGGGGGGCCGATGAAAAACTGTTTTTT.

V usage is TRBV7-2 and J usage is TRBJ1-1; 7 bases match TRBD1. The ends lost 5 bases at V and 5 bases at J; junction bases unmatched: 8. CDR3 length: 14 amino acids. Germline loops: CDR1 SGHTA, CDR2 FQGNSA. CDR3 nucleotide sequence: TGTGCCAGCAGCCCTGACAGGGATCGTACTGAAGCTTTCTTT. This gives the protein CASSPDRDRTEAFF.

This sequence joins TRBV11-3 and TRBJ2-1, with D perhaps matching TRBD2 (6 bases). The V gene lost 5 bases and the J gene lost 2 bases, with 19 bases spanning the gap. Germline-derived CDR1 and CDR2 are SGHNT and YENEEA. This CDR3 contains 17 residues. CDR3 region: CASSKSASENTYNEQFF. The CDR3 nucleotides read TGTGCCAGCAGCAAAAGCGCTAGCGAGAACACCTACAATGAGCAGTTCTTC.

This chain connects TRBV29-1 to TRBJ2-5; D possibly corresponds to TRBD1 (6 bases). There are 15 residues in the CDR3. Trimming pared 6 bases from V and 1 base from J, leaving 18 bases between. Germline CDR1 reads SQVTM; CDR2 reads ANQGSEA. CDR3 in amino acids: CSVLPGHLLQETQYF. The CDR3 coding sequence is TGCAGCGTGCTACCGGGACATCTTCTCCAAGAGACCCAGTACTTC.

This clone has only a few counts. Here the CDR3 DNA reads TGTGCCACCCTCCGGGATCGGAACACCGGGGAGCTGTTTTTT. This sequence encodes CATLRDRNTGELFF. V usage is TRBV3-1 (or the pseudogene TRBV3-2) and J usage is TRBJ2-2; D might be TRBD2 (5 bases). The length of the CDR3 is 14 residues. CDR1 and CDR2 from the germline V gene are LGHDT and YNNKEL (reference sequence). V was trimmed by 10 bases and J by 1 base, leaving 13 bases between them.

This chain links TRBV5-1 with TRBJ1-6, with D perhaps TRBD1 (5 bases). V lost 2 bases to trimming and J lost 5 bases, with 11 bases between them. The CDR3 has 15 amino acids. Germline V gene lookup returns CDR1 SGHRS and CDR2 YFSETQ. The CDR3 loop is CASSLGQQDNSPLHF. The CDR3 nucleotides read TGCGCCAGCAGCTTAGGACAACAGGATAATTCACCCCTCCACTTT.

The chain has TRBV5-3 and TRBJ1-2; 9 bases are a match to TRBD1. TRBV5-3 is sorted into the ORF group, with uncertain function. This CDR3 is 16 amino acids long. The V gene end was trimmed by 5 bases and the J gene end by 6 bases; junction bases not matched to a gene: 14. CDR3 DNA: TGTGCCAGAAGAACCGTCCGGGACAGGGATCACCATGGCTACACCTTC. It specifies CARRTVRDRDHHGYTF.

This clone was seen a single time. The rearrangement joins TRBV4-2 to TRBJ1-1; the D gene is possibly TRBD1 (5 bases). V was clipped by 0 bases and J by 4 bases, with 15 bases between them. Per the germline V gene, CDR1 is LGHNA and CDR2 is YNFKEQ. The CDR3 runs to 16 residues. CDR3 bases: TGTGCCAGCAGCCAAGATTGGACATCATCGGGCACTGAAGCTTTCTTT. Residues: CASSQDWTSSGTEAFF.

The chain carries TRBV7-2 and TRBJ2-3, with 7 positions matching TRBD2. Germline CDR1 SGHTA, CDR2 FQGNSA. V lost 5 bases and J lost 6; bases outside the gene matches: 11. This CDR3 spans 15 amino acids. CDR3 protein: CASSLGLPAGDTQYF. The CDR3 region has the DNA TGTGCCAGCAGCCTGGGACTACCGGCGGGGGATACGCAGTATTTT. Using reference TRBV7-2 and TRBJ2-3 for the parts outside the CDR3, the full variable domain is GAGVSQSPSNKVTEKGKDVELRCDPISGHTALYWYRQSLGQGLEFLIYFQGNSAPDKSGLPSDRFSAERTGGSVSTLTIQRTQQEDSAVYLCASSLGLPAGDTQYFGPGTRLTVL.

This chain uses TRBV4-1 with TRBJ1-1; weak D call: TRBD1 (5 bases). The CDR3 extends over 15 amino acids. Germline V lookup: CDR1 MGHRA, CDR2 YSYEKL. The V gene lost 0 bases and the J gene lost 0 bases, with 8 bases spanning the gap. This chain's CDR3 is CASSQEGHLNTEAFF. Here the CDR3 DNA reads TGCGCCAGCAGCCAAGAAGGACACCTGAACACTGAAGCTTTCTTT.

The chain carries TRBV12-3 or TRBV12-4 and TRBJ1-2; D possibly corresponds to TRBD1 (6 bases). The V end lost 6 bases, the J end lost 7 bases, and 15 bases lay between the germline ends. This CDR3 has 13 residues. CDR3 sequence: CASSQGIWGGYTF. CDR3 DNA: TGTGCCAGCAGCCAGGGGATTTGGGGTGGCTACACCTTC.

A remark on this clone: At the DNA level, this CDR3 is encoded by other sequences in the same sample as well. This chain joins TRBV9 and TRBJ1-3; possibly TRBD1 for D (6 bases). Germline-derived CDR1 and CDR2 are SGDLS and YYNGEE. Trimming pared 3 bases from V and 4 bases from J, leaving 11 bases between. The CDR3 is 14 residues long. CDR3 sequence reads: CASSATGSGNTIYF. In DNA, the CDR3 is TGTGCCAGCAGCGCAACAGGGTCCGGAAACACCATATATTTT. Complete variable domain (other parts from reference TRBV9 and TRBJ1-3): DSGVTQTPKHLITATGQRVTLRCSPRSGDLSVYWYQQSLDQGLQFLIQYYNGEERAKGNILERFSAQQFPDLHSELNLSSLELGDSALYFCASSATGSGNTIYFGEGSWLTVV.

The chain couples TRBV25-1 to TRBJ1-2; possible D gene TRBD1, 5 bases. The length of the CDR3 is 13 residues. CDR1 and CDR2 (germline): MGHDK, SYGVNS. Trimming pared 10 bases from V and 6 bases from J, leaving 18 bases between. CDR3 amino acids: CANGTQGLHGYTF. The CDR3, as DNA: TGTGCCAACGGGACCCAAGGACTACATGGCTACACCTTC.

CDR3 protein: CASSYSGTGYREQYF. CDR3 DNA: TGTGCCAGCAGTTACTCCGGGACAGGGTACCGCGAGCAGTACTTC. The rearrangement links TRBV6-5 to TRBJ2-7, with TRBD1 matching 9 bases. Per the germline V gene, CDR1 is MNHEY and CDR2 is SVGAGI. This CDR3 region has 15 residues. J lost 6 bases, V lost 0 bases, and 6 bases had no gene match.

The chain carries TRBV27 and TRBJ2-3, with 8 bases that match TRBD2. V lost 6 bases to trimming and J lost 9 bases; unmatched junction nucleotides: 11. The CDR3 extends over 14 amino acids. Germline V gene lookup returns CDR1 MNHEY and CDR2 SMNVEV (reference sequence). The chain's CDR3 is CASRPVAGSGTQYF. The CDR3, as DNA: TGTGCCAGCAGGCCAGTAGCGGGGTCAGGGACGCAGTATTTT.

This clone was recorded only once. Other DNA sequences in this specimen translate into the identical CDR3. The rearrangement uses TRBV7-8 and TRBJ2-7, with 7 bases fitting TRBD1. The V gene's germline CDR1 is SGHVS and CDR2 FQNEAQ. This CDR3 has 13 residues. V shed 5 bases, J shed 3 bases, and the junction held 4 bases outside the gene matches. CDR3 sequence (DNA): TGTGCCAGCAGCCTGGGACAGCGCTACGAGCAGTACTTC. Amino acid sequence: CASSLGQRYEQYF.

About this clone itself: Other DNA variants within this sample encode the same CDR3. The rearrangement uses TRBV6-5 and TRBJ1-2; D unclear. The germline V and J ends were trimmed by 0 bases and 4 bases, with 9 bases remaining between them. Germline loops: CDR1 MNHEY, CDR2 SVGAGI. CDR3 length: 14 residues. The CDR3 loop reads CASSYSGSPYGYTF. Written as DNA, the CDR3 is TGTGCCAGCAGTTACTCGGGCAGCCCCTATGGCTACACCTTC.

The chain combines TRBV11-3 with TRBJ2-1; 10 bases are a match to TRBD1. CDR1 and CDR2 (germline): SGHNT, YENEEA. CDR3 size: 16 residues. The ends lost 4 bases at V and 2 bases at J; junction bases unmatched: 5. Here the CDR3 DNA reads TGTGCCAGCAGCTCATCCGGGACAGGGGCCTACAATGAGCAGTTCTTC. It specifies CASSSSGTGAYNEQFF.

The chain couples TRBV18 to TRBJ2-3, with a tentative D call TRBD2 (6 bases). Germline CDR1 reads KGHSH; CDR2 reads LQKENI. The CDR3 spans 17 residues. Trimming removed 0 bases from V and 4 bases from J, with 17 bases in between. The CDR3 region has the DNA TGTGCCAGCTCACCACCTCTGGGCGGGGTACCCCCAGATACGCAGTATTTT. It is translated as CASSPPLGGVPPDTQYF.

This clone was recorded once. The chain combines TRBV19 with TRBJ1-3; the match to TRBD1 covers 9 bases. V lost 3 bases to trimming and J lost 2 bases; unmatched junction nucleotides: 2. Germline assignment: CDR1 LNHDA and CDR2 SQIVND (reference sequence). The CDR3 extends over 15 amino acids. CDR3 residues: CASSIRQGAGNTIYF. Here the CDR3 DNA reads TGTGCCAGTAGTATTCGACAGGGGGCTGGAAACACCATATATTTT.

The CDR3 sequence is CATRQGMNTEAFF. The CDR3 DNA follows: TGTGCCACTCGACAGGGAATGAACACTGAAGCTTTCTTT. This chain connects TRBV10-3 to TRBJ1-1, with 7 positions matching TRBD1. The CDR3 runs 13 residues. V shed 10 bases, J shed 0 bases, and the junction held 5 bases outside the gene matches. Germline values: CDR1 ENHRY, CDR2 SYGVKD.

The chain has TRBV7-9 and TRBJ2-1, with D tentatively TRBD2 (6 bases). Trimming left V 3 bases short and J 4 bases short, with 13 bases between. Germline values: CDR1 SEHNR, CDR2 FQNEAQ (reference sequence). This CDR3 comprises 15 residues. CDR3 nucleotide sequence: TGTGCCAGCAGCTTGCAGGGTGCGGGGTACAATGAGCAGTTCTTC. Its translation is CASSLQGAGYNEQFF.

Remarks on this clone: The same CDR3 can be traced to other DNA sequences in this sample. CDR3 nucleotide sequence: TGTGCCAGCAGCTTAACGGGGGGCACCGGGGAGCTGTTTTTT. Its translation is CASSLTGGTGELFF. The chain joins TRBV7-2 to TRBJ2-2, with 7 nucleotides matching TRBD2. Looked up from germline, CDR1 is SGHTA and CDR2 is FQGNSA. V lost 2 bases, J lost 4 bases, and 1 base stayed unmatched. The CDR3 length is 14 residues.

The chain carries TRBV5-1 and TRBJ2-5; D is unresolved. The CDR3 has 16 amino acids. The germline gives CDR1 SGHRS, CDR2 YFSETQ. V was pared by 0 bases and J by 1 base, with 13 bases between. CDR3 DNA sequence: TGCGCCAGCAGCTTGGGAAGTAGCTCGCCCCAAGAGACCCAGTACTTC. Translating gives CASSLGSSSPQETQYF.